This T cell receptor (beta chain) was sequenced during a study of blood T cell repertoires in COVID-19 (dated by TCRdb to 2018 to 2020). Concerning the study at large: Collaborator samples came from the United States, Italy and Spain and covered acute and convalescent phases of COVID-19. The material from the prospective study consisted of cDNA or gDNA derived from T cells, B-cell-depleted T cells, or PBMCs. The dataset comprised deeply sampled blood TCRbeta repertoires from subjects exposed to, actively infected with, or recovered from COVID-19. The repertoires were made available in a free public database intended to serve as a resource for research on the immune response to SARS-CoV-2. The samples were drawn from two sources: the first 160 participants of the ongoing ImmuneRACE study, and 1,254 subjects contributed by 6 global collaborators. The sample metadata nearly always contained a de-identified subject ID, COVID-19 status, age in years and sex. Where available, HLA class I and class II types were obtained from metadata supplied by the sample provider rather than from assay-based typing.

Spanning cysteine to phenylalanine, the CDR3 consists of 15 amino acids. Solely the CDR3 DNA is kept, with 45 bases framed from the first base. The germline V gene gives CDR1 as SGHTA and CDR2 as FQGNSA. Trimming removed 4 bases from V and 8 bases from J; the gene matches leave 13 bases unexplained. The collaborating institutions used their own protocols to collect whole blood in K2EDTA tubes. For TCRbeta analysis, collaborators shipped samples as frozen whole blood, isolated PBMCs, or DNA extracted from either of those sample types. TCRbeta CDR3 regions were amplified from genomic DNA using the immunoSEQ Assay, a bias-controlled multiplex PCR. In the source study's methods: Nucleated cell counts per sample were estimated from amplification of reference gene primers within the assay. To quantify the absolute abundance of each unique TCRbeta CDR3 rearrangement, sequence reads were collapsed and filtered. Productive Simpson clonality was computed per sample as the square root of Simpson's diversity index over productive rearrangements. TCRdb limited this immuneACCESS table to in-frame rearrangements with V and J called. A share of clones is missing; checked studies link under half to unresolved V genes, and the rest is unexplained. V and J calls and clone size are as listed in that table; D and trimming were resolved from the DNA. For this sample the table gives over 20,000 clones, of which about 86% were detected only once. The ten largest make up about 6.5% of the sample.

Notes on this clone: The clone's antigen remains unknown. No base-level quality is on record; no much larger clone is a single base apart.

The investigation overall reported the following: How much clinical and demographic metadata was included differed by source and by participant, and the metadata was provided uncurated.

The sequence was collected from a man in his 70s with acute or convalescent COVID-19. Sequencing input: peripheral blood. Rearrangement joined TRBV7-2 to TRBJ1-1, and 7 bases in between align with TRBD1. This receptor has the CDR3 CASSSIETGYVEAFF. The DNA reads TGTGCCAGCAGCTCCATTGAGACAGGGTATGTCGAAGCTTTCTTT.